These 32 T cell receptor beta chains share one sample of origin, sequenced in a study of cytomegalovirus exposure and HLA in healthy donors. PCR employed 60 Vbeta and 13 Jbeta primers. Profiled with immunoSEQ multiplex PCR; TCRdb holds only in-frame clones, not every one. The repertoire holds roughly 60,000 clones, with approximately 77% as singletons. The sequenced material came from PBMCs. Receptor source: a woman between 40 and 50 years old in good health and CMV-seropositive.

This chain uses TRBV27 with TRBJ2-3, with D perhaps TRBD2 (6 bases). Looked up from germline, CDR1 is MNHEY and CDR2 is SMNVEV (reference sequence). Trimming took off 3 bases at V and 2 bases at J, with 12 bases between the two ends. This CDR3 comprises 15 residues. In DNA form, the CDR3 reads TGTGCCAGCAGTTTTAGGCGGGGCCTCACAGATACGCAGTATTTT. It codes for CASSFRRGLTDTQYF.

J is TRBJ1-1 and V is TRBV6-1; 7 nucleotides align to TRBD1. The CDR3 consists of 14 residues. J gave up 0 bases and V 6 bases, and 4 bases lay outside the gene matches. Germline V CDR1 and CDR2: MNHNS, SASEGT. CDR3 sequence (DNA): TGTGCCAGCAGCCTGGGACAGTTGAACACTGAAGCTTTCTTT. It encodes CASSLGQLNTEAFF.

The rearrangement uses TRBV7-2 and TRBJ2-3; D is possibly TRBD1 (5 bases). Trimming stripped 10 bases from V and 1 base from J, with 12 bases between. The CDR3 runs to 13 residues. Germline V gives CDR1 SGHTA, CDR2 FQGNSA. CDR3: CATTRTRTDTQYF. Here the CDR3 DNA reads TGTGCCACAACCCGGACACGCACAGATACGCAGTATTTT.

The J gene is TRBJ2-3, the V gene TRBV4-2; D is possibly TRBD2 (7 bases). CDR3 length equals 16 residues. Germline CDR1 LGHNA, CDR2 YNFKEQ. The V end lost 0 bases, the J end lost 2 bases, and 12 bases lay between the germline ends. CDR3 bases: TGTGCCAGCAGCCAAGATAGGGGGGGGGTCACAGATACGCAGTATTTT. Protein product: CASSQDRGGVTDTQYF.

This clone has more than one count but fewer than ten. CDR3 protein: CATERGLTEAFF. Written as DNA, the CDR3 is TGTGCCACCGAAAGGGGGCTCACTGAAGCTTTCTTT. This rearrangement joins TRBV2 to TRBJ1-1, with 7 bases that match TRBD1. The germline V gene has CDR1 SNHLY and CDR2 FYNNEI. Trimming cost V 10 bases and J 4 bases; bases outside gene matches: 6. This CDR3 comprises 12 residues.

The chain links TRBV27 to TRBJ1-2; the D is unclear. The CDR3 extends over 14 amino acids. V shed 0 bases and J shed 10 bases, with 15 bases lying between them. Germline V gene data show CDR1 as MNHEY and CDR2 as SMNVEV (reference sequence). In DNA form, the CDR3 reads TGTGCCAGCAGTTTATCTCACGTAGTTCCTTACTACACCTTC. Encoded protein: CASSLSHVVPYYTF.

The V call is TRBV27, the J call TRBJ1-2; TRBD1 is a possible D gene (6 bases). Between the trimmed V and J ends, which lost 5 bases and 5 bases, there was a span of 15 bases. This CDR3 is built from 14 residues. Germline V CDR1 and CDR2: MNHEY, SMNVEV (reference sequence). In DNA, the CDR3 is TGTGCCAGCAGTCCCAATAGGGACACATATGGCTACACCTTC. Translating it yields CASSPNRDTYGYTF.

The chain recombines TRBV27 with TRBJ1-6, with D maybe TRBD1 (6 bases). V was shortened by 4 bases and J by 11 bases, with 12 bases between the two germline ends. In germline, CDR1 is MNHEY, CDR2 SMNVEV (reference sequence). The CDR3 loop spans 13 amino acids. The CDR3 sequence is CASSSGQFAPLHF. CDR3 nucleotides: TGTGCCAGCAGTTCAGGACAGTTCGCACCCCTCCACTTT.

The rearrangement joins TRBV5-1 to TRBJ2-1; TRBD2 aligns across 10 bases. The CDR3 consists of 14 residues. The germline gives CDR1 SGHRS, CDR2 YFSETQ. The J segment lost 8 bases and the V segment lost 1 base, leaving 3 bases of the junction unmatched. Here the CDR3 DNA reads TGCGCCAGCAGCTTGTCTAGCGGGGGCCATGAGCAGTTCTTC. This sequence encodes CASSLSSGGHEQFF.

The rearrangement links TRBV4-1 to TRBJ2-5; tentative D call: TRBD2 (5 bases). V lost 3 bases and J lost 1, with 15 bases in between. This CDR3 comprises 16 residues. Germline V gene sequence: CDR1 MGHRA, CDR2 YSYEKL. Here the CDR3 reads CASSHHVGGAQETQYF. The DNA of the CDR3 is TGCGCCAGCAGCCACCACGTTGGAGGAGCCCAAGAGACCCAGTACTTC.

The chain couples TRBV10-3 to TRBJ2-3, with 8 bases lining up with TRBD2. The trim removed 8 bases at V and 4 bases at J, leaving 8 bases unmatched. The CDR3 extends over 14 amino acids. Germline V lookup: CDR1 ENHRY, CDR2 SYGVKD. This CDR3 reads CAISEGTRADTQYF. The DNA for the CDR3 is TGTGCCATCTCAGAAGGGACTAGAGCAGATACGCAGTATTTT.

The CDR3 nucleotides read TGTGCCAGCTCACCTCGGTCAGGTCCTACCGGGGAGCTGTTTTTT. Translation gives CASSPRSGPTGELFF. The chain employs TRBV18 and TRBJ2-2; unclear D gene. The CDR3 contains 15 residues. CDR1 and CDR2 from the germline V gene are KGHSH and LQKENI. V gave up 3 bases and J gave up 5 bases, with 13 bases separating them.

V usage is TRBV7-2 and J usage is TRBJ1-1; D might be TRBD1 (6 bases). Germline V gives CDR1 SGHTA, CDR2 FQGNSA. The CDR3 spans 16 residues. Trimming removed 5 bases at V and 0 bases at J, with 16 bases between. The CDR3 DNA sequence: TGTGCCAGCAGCCCACGTGGGGGGGCGGTGAACACTGAAGCTTTCTTT. It specifies CASSPRGGAVNTEAFF.

This clone was seen once. The rearrangement uses TRBV10-3 and TRBJ2-2, with D perhaps matching TRBD2 (6 bases). The germline V gene has CDR1 ENHRY and CDR2 SYGVKD. The CDR3 runs 13 residues. The V and J ends lost 8 bases and 6 bases respectively, with 13 bases between them. The CDR3 reads CAISTGEAGELFF. In nucleotides, the CDR3 is TGTGCCATCTCCACGGGGGAGGCCGGGGAGCTGTTTTTT.

The rearrangement joins TRBV2 to TRBJ1-2; TRBD1 agrees at 7 bases. The CDR3 covers 13 residues. Germline lookup yields CDR1 SNHLY and CDR2 FYNNEI. The ends lost 6 bases at V and 8 bases at J; junction bases unmatched: 9. The CDR3 protein is CASRGDGTEGYTF. For the CDR3, the DNA is TGTGCCAGCAGAGGTGACGGGACAGAGGGCTACACCTTC.

The chain carries TRBV7-9 and TRBJ2-7; 8 positions agree with TRBD1. The germline V gene encodes CDR1 SEHNR and CDR2 FQNEAQ (reference sequence). The CDR3 consists of 14 residues. Losses at the gene ends were 11 bases for V and 2 bases for J; bases not matched to a gene: 11. CDR3: CAWAPGQDPYEQYF. The CDR3 nucleotides read TGTGCCTGGGCTCCGGGACAGGATCCCTACGAGCAGTACTTC.

The V call is TRBV19, the J call TRBJ1-6; D call uncertain. Germline V gene sequence: CDR1 LNHDA, CDR2 SQIVND (reference sequence). The germline V and J ends were trimmed by 3 bases and 9 bases, with 6 bases remaining between them. The CDR3 loop spans 12 amino acids. The chain's CDR3 is CASSIPGSPLHF. CDR3 sequence (DNA): TGTGCCAGTAGTATTCCCGGTTCACCCCTCCACTTT.

The V gene is TRBV5-6, the J gene TRBJ1-1; the D is unclear. The germline CDR1 and CDR2 sequences are SGHDT and YYEEEE. V was shortened by 5 bases and J by 0 bases, with 11 bases between the two germline ends. The CDR3 is 14 residues long. CDR3: CASSPGIMNTEAFF. CDR3 DNA: TGTGCCAGCAGTCCGGGAATCATGAACACTGAAGCTTTCTTT.

The chain carries TRBV6-6 and TRBJ2-5, with a possible D match to TRBD2 (6 bases). Trimming removed 10 bases from V and 5 bases from J, with 17 bases in between. In germline, CDR1 is MNHNY, CDR2 SVGAGI (reference sequence). This CDR3 is built from 13 residues. The DNA of the CDR3 is TGTGCCACGGGACTCCGGATGTTGGAGACCCAGTACTTC. Protein: CATGLRMLETQYF.

CDR3 coding DNA: TGTGCCAACTCACCTCACAGGGGTGAGCGCAATCAGCCCCAGCATTTT. It specifies CANSPHRGERNQPQHF. The rearrangement uses TRBV21-1 and TRBJ1-5; the D call TRBD1 from the table was never checked on the DNA. TRBV21-1 is a pseudogene segment. The CDR3 spans 16 residues.

The V gene is TRBV9, the J gene TRBJ2-5; 7 bases match TRBD1. The CDR3 is 14 residues long. Germline CDR1 reads SGDLS; CDR2 reads YYNGEE. V was pared by 0 bases and J by 2 bases, with 1 base of the junction left unmatched. CDR3 amino acids: CASSVGGQQETQYF. CDR3 nucleotides: TGTGCCAGCAGCGTAGGGGGACAGCAAGAGACCCAGTACTTC.

The V call is TRBV27, the J call TRBJ1-2, with D possibly matching TRBD1 (5 bases). This CDR3 contains 15 residues. Deletions cut 4 bases from V and 0 bases from J, with 12 bases between. CDR1 and CDR2 from the germline V gene are MNHEY and SMNVEV (reference sequence). The DNA of the CDR3 is TGTGCCAGCAGTTCTCACTCGACAGCTAACTATGGCTACACCTTC. Its translation is CASSSHSTANYGYTF.

This chain connects TRBV21-1 to TRBJ2-7; the table names TRBD1, a call not compared with the DNA. TRBV21-1 is an annotated pseudogene. The CDR3 has 16 amino acids. CDR3 region: CASSKLWPPSLYEQYF. The CDR3 region has the DNA TGTGCCAGCAGCAAATTGTGGCCCCCTTCCCTTTACGAGCAGTACTTC.

As concerns this clone: One junction end disagrees with the germline gene, perhaps due to a read error. The sample holds other DNA sequences that translate to the same CDR3. Here the CDR3 DNA reads TGTGCCACCAAAGGGACTTGGCGAGCTTCGAACACTGAAGCTTTCTTC. Translation gives CATKGTWRASNTEAFF. The V and J genes are TRBV19 and TRBJ1-1; D is possibly TRBD1 (5 bases). This CDR3 is built from 16 residues. Germline V gene sequence: CDR1 LNHDA, CDR2 SQIVND (reference sequence).

The V and J genes are TRBV4-3 and TRBJ2-7, with TRBD2 matching 11 bases. The germline gives CDR1 LGHNA, CDR2 YSLEER. V lost 0 bases and J lost 3; bases outside the gene matches: 1. This CDR3 region has 15 residues. DNA of the CDR3: TGCGCCAGCAGCCAAGATCTAGCGGGGGGCTACGAGCAGTACTTC. This encodes CASSQDLAGGYEQYF.

The chain carries TRBV19 and TRBJ2-7, with TRBD1 identical over 9 bases. V was clipped by 3 bases and J by 6 bases; unmatched bases: 6. Germline V gene sequence: CDR1 LNHDA, CDR2 SQIVND (reference sequence). CDR3 size: 14 residues. The CDR3 is CASSIGQGRSEQYF. CDR3 nucleotides: TGTGCCAGTAGTATCGGACAGGGGAGGTCCGAGCAGTACTTC. Variable domain in full (rest from reference TRBV19 and TRBJ2-7): DGGITQSPKYLFRKEGQNVTLSCEQNLNHDAMYWYRQDPGQGLRLIYYSQIVNDFQKGDIAEGYSVSREKKESFPLTVTSAQKNPTAFYLCASSIGQGRSEQYFGPGTRLTVT.

The chain is built from TRBV29-1 and TRBJ2-3, with 12 bases identical to TRBD2. V was clipped by 3 bases and J by 1 base; unmatched bases: 11. Per the germline V gene, CDR1 is SQVTM and CDR2 is ANQGSEA. The CDR3 has 18 residues. This chain's CDR3 is CSVELPTSGRIGTDTQYF. The CDR3 bases are TGCAGCGTTGAGTTGCCTACTAGCGGGAGGATAGGCACAGATACGCAGTATTTT.

The J gene is TRBJ2-5, the V gene TRBV7-9; D is perhaps TRBD2 (6 bases). The germline CDR1 and CDR2 sequences are SEHNR and FQNEAQ (reference sequence). CDR3 length: 18 residues. V was clipped by 4 bases and J by 4 bases, with 25 bases between them. CDR3 loop: CASSSNPGLRGTGETQYF. DNA of the CDR3: TGTGCCAGCAGCTCTAACCCAGGACTACGGGGAACGGGAGAGACCCAGTACTTC.

The chain recombines TRBV2 with TRBJ1-4; TRBD1 matches 9 bases. Germline lookup yields CDR1 SNHLY and CDR2 FYNNEI. V lost 6 bases, J lost 3 bases, and 5 bases stayed unmatched. The CDR3 is made up of 15 amino acids. The chain's CDR3 is CASRPNRGPNEKLFF. CDR3 nucleotide sequence: TGTGCCAGCAGGCCCAACAGGGGGCCTAATGAAAAACTGTTTTTT.

About this clone: Distinct nucleotide sequences in the sample also encode this CDR3. The rearrangement uses TRBV6-5 and TRBJ2-7; D gene ambiguous. In germline, CDR1 is MNHEY, CDR2 SVGAGI. The germline V and J ends were trimmed by 0 bases and 0 bases, with 6 bases remaining between them. The CDR3 runs to 14 residues. The CDR3: CASSYSRGSYEQYF. The CDR3 nucleotides are TGTGCCAGCAGTTACTCTCGAGGCTCCTACGAGCAGTACTTC.

The chain uses TRBV5-6 and TRBJ2-3; 11 nucleotides align to TRBD2. The CDR3 is 16 residues long. Looked up from germline, CDR1 is SGHDT and CDR2 is YYEEEE. V shed 3 bases, J shed 5 bases, and the junction held 8 bases outside the gene matches. CDR3 amino acids: CASSWALLAGEDTQYF. The DNA for the CDR3 is TGTGCCAGCAGCTGGGCTCTACTAGCGGGGGAAGATACGCAGTATTTT.

This clone was counted only a few times. This chain connects TRBV18 to TRBJ2-7, with no clear D. The CDR3 sequence is 14 residues long. V lost 3 bases to trimming and J lost 3 bases, with 12 bases between them. The germline CDR1 and CDR2 sequences are KGHSH and LQKENI. DNA of the CDR3: TGTGCCAGCTCACCGGAGCTCCTTCGCTACGAGCAGTACTTC. This translates into CASSPELLRYEQYF. The full variable domain, rest sourced from reference TRBV18 and TRBJ2-7, is NAGVMQNPRHLVRRRGQEARLRCSPMKGHSHVYWYRQLPEEGLKFMVYLQKENIIDESGMPKERFSAEFPKEGPSILRIQQVVRGDSAAYFCASSPELLRYEQYFGPGTRLTVT.